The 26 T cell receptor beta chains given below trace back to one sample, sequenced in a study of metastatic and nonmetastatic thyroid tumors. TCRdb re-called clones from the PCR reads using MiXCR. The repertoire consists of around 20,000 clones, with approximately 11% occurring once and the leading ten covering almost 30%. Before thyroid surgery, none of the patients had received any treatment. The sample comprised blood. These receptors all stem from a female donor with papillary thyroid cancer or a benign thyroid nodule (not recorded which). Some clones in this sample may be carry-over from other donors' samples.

The CDR3 reads CASILGQGAVANVLTF. CDR3 coding DNA: TGTGCCAGCATCCTGGGACAGGGGGCTGTGGCCAACGTCCTGACTTTC. The chain recombines TRBV27 with TRBJ2-6, with TRBD1 matching over 12 bases. With V trimmed by 7 bases and J by 6 bases, 7 bases remained unmatched. This CDR3 has 16 residues. Looked up from germline, CDR1 is MNHEY and CDR2 is SMNVEV (reference sequence). Based on the CDR3 plus reference TRBV27 and TRBJ2-6, the full variable domain is EAQVTQNPRYLITVTGKKLTVTCSQNMNHEYMSWYRQDPGLGLRQIYYSMNVEVTDKGDVPEGYKVSRKEKRNFPLILESPSPNQTSLYFCASILGQGAVANVLTFGAGSRLTVL.

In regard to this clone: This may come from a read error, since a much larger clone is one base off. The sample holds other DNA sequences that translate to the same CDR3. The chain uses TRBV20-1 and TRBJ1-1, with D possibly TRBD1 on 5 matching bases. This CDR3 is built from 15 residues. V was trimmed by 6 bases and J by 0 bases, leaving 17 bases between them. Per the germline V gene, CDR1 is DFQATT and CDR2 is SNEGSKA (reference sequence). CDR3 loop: CSAPRTGPMNTEAFF. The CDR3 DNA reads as TGCAGTGCCCCTCGTACAGGACCTATGAACACTGAAGCTTTCTTT.

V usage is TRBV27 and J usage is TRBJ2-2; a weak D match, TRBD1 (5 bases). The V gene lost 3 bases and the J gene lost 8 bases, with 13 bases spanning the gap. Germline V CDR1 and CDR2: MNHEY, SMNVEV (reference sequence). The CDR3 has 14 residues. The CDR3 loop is CASSFRVGTGELFF. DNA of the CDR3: TGTGCCAGCAGTTTCAGGGTTGGCACTGGGGAGCTGTTTTTT.

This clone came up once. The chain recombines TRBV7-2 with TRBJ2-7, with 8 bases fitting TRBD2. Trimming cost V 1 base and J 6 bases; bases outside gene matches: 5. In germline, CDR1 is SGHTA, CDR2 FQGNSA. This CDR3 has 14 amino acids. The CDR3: CASSLDGLAREQYF. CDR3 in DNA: TGTGCCAGCAGCTTAGACGGACTAGCTCGCGAGCAGTACTTC. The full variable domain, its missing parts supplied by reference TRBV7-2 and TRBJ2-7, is GAGVSQSPSNKVTEKGKDVELRCDPISGHTALYWYRQSLGQGLEFLIYFQGNSAPDKSGLPSDRFSAERTGGSVSTLTIQRTQQEDSAVYLCASSLDGLAREQYFGPGTRLTVT.

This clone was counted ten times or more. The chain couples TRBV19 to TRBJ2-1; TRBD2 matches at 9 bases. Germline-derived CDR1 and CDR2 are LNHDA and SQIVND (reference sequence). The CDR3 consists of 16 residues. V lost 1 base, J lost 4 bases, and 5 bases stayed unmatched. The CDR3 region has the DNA TGTGCCAGTAGTATAGTTCTGCTAGCGGGATACAATGAGCAGTTCTTC. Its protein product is CASSIVLLAGYNEQFF. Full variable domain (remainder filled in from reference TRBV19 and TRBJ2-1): DGGITQSPKYLFRKEGQNVTLSCEQNLNHDAMYWYRQDPGQGLRLIYYSQIVNDFQKGDIAEGYSVSREKKESFPLTVTSAQKNPTAFYLCASSIVLLAGYNEQFFGPGTRLTVL.

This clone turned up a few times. This CDR3 reads CAWRDNRAGSNQPQHF. The CDR3 DNA follows: TGTGCCTGGAGAGATAACAGGGCTGGGAGCAATCAGCCCCAGCATTTT. The chain carries TRBV30 and TRBJ1-5; a weak D match, TRBD1 (6 bases). The CDR3 extends over 16 amino acids. Deletions cut 3 bases from V and 1 base from J, with 16 bases between. Germline V lookup: CDR1 GTSNPN, CDR2 SVGIG (reference sequence).

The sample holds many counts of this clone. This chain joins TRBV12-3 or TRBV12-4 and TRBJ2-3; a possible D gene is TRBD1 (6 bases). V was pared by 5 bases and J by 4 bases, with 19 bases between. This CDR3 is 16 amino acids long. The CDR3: CASSGRGQGSPDTQYF. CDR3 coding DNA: TGTGCCAGCAGTGGGAGAGGGCAGGGGAGCCCAGATACGCAGTATTTT.

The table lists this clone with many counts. The DNA for the CDR3 is TGTGCCAGCAGCTCCCCGGGACTAGCGGAAACCACCGGGGAGCTGTTTTTT. Protein sequence: CASSSPGLAETTGELFF. The chain is built from TRBV5-6 and TRBJ2-2, with 11 bases identical to TRBD2. The J segment lost 4 bases and the V segment lost 3 bases, leaving 8 bases of the junction unmatched. The CDR3 is 17 amino acids. Germline V gives CDR1 SGHDT, CDR2 YYEEEE.

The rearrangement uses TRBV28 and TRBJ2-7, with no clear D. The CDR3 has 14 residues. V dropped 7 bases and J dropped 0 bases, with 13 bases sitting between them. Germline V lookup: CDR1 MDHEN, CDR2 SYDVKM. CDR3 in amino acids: CASISPGDSYEQYF. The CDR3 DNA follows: TGTGCCAGCATTTCTCCAGGTGACTCCTACGAGCAGTACTTC.

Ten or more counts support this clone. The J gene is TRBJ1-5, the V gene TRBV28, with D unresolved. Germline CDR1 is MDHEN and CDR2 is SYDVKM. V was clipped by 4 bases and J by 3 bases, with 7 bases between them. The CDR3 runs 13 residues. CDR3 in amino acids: CASSWTSNQPQHF. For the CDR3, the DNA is TGTGCCAGCAGTTGGACTTCCAATCAGCCCCAGCATTTT.

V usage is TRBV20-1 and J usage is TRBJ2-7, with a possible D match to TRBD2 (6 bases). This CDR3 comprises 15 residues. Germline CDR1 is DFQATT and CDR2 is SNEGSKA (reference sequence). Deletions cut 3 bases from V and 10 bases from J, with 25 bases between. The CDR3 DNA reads TGCAGTGCTAGCATAGTAGCGGCCCCCTCGGGGTATCAGTACTTC. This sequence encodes CSASIVAAPSGYQYF.

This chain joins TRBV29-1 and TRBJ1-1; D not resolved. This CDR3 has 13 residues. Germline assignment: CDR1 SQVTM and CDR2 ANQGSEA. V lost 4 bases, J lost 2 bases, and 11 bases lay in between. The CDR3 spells CSVVPQTNTEAFF. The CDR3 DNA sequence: TGCAGCGTTGTACCTCAGACTAACACTGAAGCTTTCTTT.

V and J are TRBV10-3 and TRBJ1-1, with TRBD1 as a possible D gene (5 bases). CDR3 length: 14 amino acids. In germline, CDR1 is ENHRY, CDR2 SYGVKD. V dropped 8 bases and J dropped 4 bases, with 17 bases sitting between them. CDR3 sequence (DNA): TGTGCCATCGTCAGCAGGGAATCGGCCACTGAAGCTTTCTTT. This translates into CAIVSRESATEAFF.

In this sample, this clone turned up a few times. The CDR3 nucleotides read TGTGCCAGCAGTATCAACGGACCTCAAGAGACCCAGTACTTC. It codes for CASSINGPQETQYF. The rearrangement links TRBV6-1 to TRBJ2-5; no clear D. CDR1 and CDR2 (germline): MNHNS, SASEGT. The CDR3 has 14 amino acids. V lost 5 bases to trimming and J lost 2 bases, with 12 bases between them.

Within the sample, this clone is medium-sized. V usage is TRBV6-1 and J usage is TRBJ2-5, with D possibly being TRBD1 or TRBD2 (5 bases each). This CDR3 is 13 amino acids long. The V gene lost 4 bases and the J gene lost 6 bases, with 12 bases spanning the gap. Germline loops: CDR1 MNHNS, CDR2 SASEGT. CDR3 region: CASSAGPSQTQYF. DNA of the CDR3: TGTGCCAGCAGTGCGGGACCTAGCCAGACCCAGTACTTC.

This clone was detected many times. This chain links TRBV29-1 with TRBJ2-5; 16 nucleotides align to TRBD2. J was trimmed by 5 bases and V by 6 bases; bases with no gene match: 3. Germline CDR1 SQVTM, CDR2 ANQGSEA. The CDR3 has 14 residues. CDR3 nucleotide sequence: TGCAGCGTACAGGGACTAGCGGGAGGGGAGACCCAGTACTTC. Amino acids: CSVQGLAGGETQYF.

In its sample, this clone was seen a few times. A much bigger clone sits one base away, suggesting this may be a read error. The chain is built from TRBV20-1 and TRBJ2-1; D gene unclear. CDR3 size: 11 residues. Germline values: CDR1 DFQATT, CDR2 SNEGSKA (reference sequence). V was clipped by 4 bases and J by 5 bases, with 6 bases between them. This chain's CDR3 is CSATKDNEQFF. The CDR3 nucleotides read TGCAGTGCTACAAAAGACAATGAGCAGTTCTTC.

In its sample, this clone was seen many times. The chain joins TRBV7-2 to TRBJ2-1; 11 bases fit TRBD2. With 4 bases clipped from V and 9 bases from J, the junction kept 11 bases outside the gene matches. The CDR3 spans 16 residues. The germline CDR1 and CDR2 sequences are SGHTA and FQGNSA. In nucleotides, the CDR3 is TGTGCCAGCAGCTCGACGCTAGCGGGAGGTGGTGGTGAGCAGTTCTTC. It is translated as CASSSTLAGGGGEQFF.

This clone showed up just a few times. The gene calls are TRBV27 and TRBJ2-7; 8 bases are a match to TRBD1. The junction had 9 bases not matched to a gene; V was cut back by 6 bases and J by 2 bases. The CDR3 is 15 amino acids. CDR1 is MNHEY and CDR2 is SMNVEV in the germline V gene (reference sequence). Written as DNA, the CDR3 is TGTGCCAGCAGAAGATCAGGGGGCGCCGCCTACGAGCAGTACGTC. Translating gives CASRRSGGAAYEQYV.

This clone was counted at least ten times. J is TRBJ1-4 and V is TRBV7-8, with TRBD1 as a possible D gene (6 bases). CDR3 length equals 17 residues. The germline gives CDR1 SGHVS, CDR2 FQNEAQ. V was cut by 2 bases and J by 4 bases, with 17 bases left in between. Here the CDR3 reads CASSLIPGLGGNEKLFF. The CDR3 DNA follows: TGTGCCAGCAGCTTAATCCCGGGGTTAGGGGGTAATGAAAAACTGTTTTTT. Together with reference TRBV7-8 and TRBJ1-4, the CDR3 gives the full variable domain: GAGVSQSPRYKVAKRGQDVALRCDPISGHVSLFWYQQALGQGPEFLTYFQNEAQLDKSGLPSDRFFAERPEGSVSTLKIQRTQQEDSAVYLCASSLIPGLGGNEKLFFGSGTQLSVL.

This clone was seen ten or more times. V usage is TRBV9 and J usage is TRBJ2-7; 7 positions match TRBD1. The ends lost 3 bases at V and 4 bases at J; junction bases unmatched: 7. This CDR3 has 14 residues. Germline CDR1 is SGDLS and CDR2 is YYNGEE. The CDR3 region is CASSATGTSYEQYF. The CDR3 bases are TGTGCCAGCAGCGCGACAGGGACAAGTTACGAGCAGTACTTC.

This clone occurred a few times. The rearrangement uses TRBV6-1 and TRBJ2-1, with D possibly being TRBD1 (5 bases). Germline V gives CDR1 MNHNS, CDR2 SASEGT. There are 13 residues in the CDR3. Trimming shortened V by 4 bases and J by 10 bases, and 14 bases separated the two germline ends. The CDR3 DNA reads TGTGCCAGCAGTGCTCCTTGGGGCGTGGAGCAGTTCTTC. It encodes CASSAPWGVEQFF.

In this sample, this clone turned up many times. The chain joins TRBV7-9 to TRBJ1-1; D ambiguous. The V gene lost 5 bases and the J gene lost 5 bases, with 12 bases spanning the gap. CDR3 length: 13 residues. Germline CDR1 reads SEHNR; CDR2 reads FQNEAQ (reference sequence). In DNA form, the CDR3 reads TGTGCCAGCAGCCCAACGGGTAGAACTGAAGCTTTCTTT. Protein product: CASSPTGRTEAFF.

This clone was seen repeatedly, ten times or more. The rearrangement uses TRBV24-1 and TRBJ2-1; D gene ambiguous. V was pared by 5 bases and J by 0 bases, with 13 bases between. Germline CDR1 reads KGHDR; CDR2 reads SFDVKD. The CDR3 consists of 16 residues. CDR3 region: CATSGFSRSSYNEQFF. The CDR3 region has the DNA TGTGCCACCAGTGGGTTTAGTCGAAGCTCCTACAATGAGCAGTTCTTC.

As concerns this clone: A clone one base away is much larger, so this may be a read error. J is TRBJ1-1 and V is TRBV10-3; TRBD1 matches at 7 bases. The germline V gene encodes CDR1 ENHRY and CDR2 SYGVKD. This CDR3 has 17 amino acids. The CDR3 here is CAISATGFGQKGAEALF. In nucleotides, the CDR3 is TGTGCCATCAGCGCTACAGGTTTTGGTCAAAAGGGGGCTGAAGCTCTCTTT.

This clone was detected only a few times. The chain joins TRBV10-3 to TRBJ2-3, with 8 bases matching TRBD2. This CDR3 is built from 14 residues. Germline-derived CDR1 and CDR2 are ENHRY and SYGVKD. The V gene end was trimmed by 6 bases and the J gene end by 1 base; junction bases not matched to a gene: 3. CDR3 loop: CAIRPGGGTDTQYF. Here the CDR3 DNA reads TGTGCCATCAGACCGGGGGGGGGCACAGATACGCAGTATTTT.